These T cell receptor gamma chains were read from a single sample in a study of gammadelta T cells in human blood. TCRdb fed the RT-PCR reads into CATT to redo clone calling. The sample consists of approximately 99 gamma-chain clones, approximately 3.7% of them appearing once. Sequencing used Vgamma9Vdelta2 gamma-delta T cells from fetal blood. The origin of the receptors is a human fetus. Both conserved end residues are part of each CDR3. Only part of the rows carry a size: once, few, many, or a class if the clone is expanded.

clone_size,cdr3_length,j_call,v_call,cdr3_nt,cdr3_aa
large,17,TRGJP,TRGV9,TGTGCCTTGTGGGAGGACCTGCAAGAGTTGGGCAAAAAAATCAAGGTATTT,CALWEDLQELGKKIKVF
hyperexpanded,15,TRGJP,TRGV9,TGTGCCTTGTGGGAGCAAGAGTTGGGCAAAAAAATCAAGGTATTT,CALWEQELGKKIKVF
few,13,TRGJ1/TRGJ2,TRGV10,TGTGCTGCGTGGGATTATAAGGATTATAAGAAACTCTTT,CAAWDYKDYKKLF
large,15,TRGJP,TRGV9,TGTGCCTTGTGGGAGAAAGAGTTGGGCAAAAAAATCAAGGTATTT,CALWEKELGKKIKVF
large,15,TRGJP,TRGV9,TGTGCCTTGTGGGAGGTGCGTCTGGGCAAAAAAATCAAGGTATTT,CALWEVRLGKKIKVF
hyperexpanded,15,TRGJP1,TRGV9,TGTGCCTTGTGGGAGGCCGATACCACTGGTTGGTTCAAGATATTT,CALWEADTTGWFKIF
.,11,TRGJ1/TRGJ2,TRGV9,TGTGCCTTGTGGGAGGTGCGGAGGAAACTCTTT,CALWEVRRKLF
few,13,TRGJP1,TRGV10,TGTGCTGCGTGGGATTATACTGGTTGGTTCAAGATATTT,CAAWDYTGWFKIF
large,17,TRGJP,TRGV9,TGTGCCTTGTGGGAGCCTTATCAAGAGTTGGGCAAAAAAATCAAGGTATTT,CALWEPYQELGKKIKVF
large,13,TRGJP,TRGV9,TGTGCCTTGTGGAAGTTGGGCAAAAAAATCAAGGTATTT,CALWKLGKKIKVF
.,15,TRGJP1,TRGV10,TGTGCTGCGTGGGATTCAGGCACCACTGGTTGGTTCAAGATATTT,CAAWDSGTTGWFKIF
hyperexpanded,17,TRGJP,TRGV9,TGTGCCTTGTGGGAGCGTCCAGGAGAGTTGGGCAAAAAAATCAAGGTATTT,CALWERPGELGKKIKVF
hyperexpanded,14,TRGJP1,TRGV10,TGTGCTGCGTGGGATTATACCACTGGTTGGTTCAAGATATTT,CAAWDYTTGWFKIF
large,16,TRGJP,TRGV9,TGTGCCTTGTGGGAGGTCGAGGAGTTGGGCAAAAAAATCAAGGTATTT,CALWEVEELGKKIKVF
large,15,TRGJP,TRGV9,TGTGCCTTGTGGGACCAAGAGTTGGGCAAAAAAATCAAGGTATTT,CALWDQELGKKIKVF
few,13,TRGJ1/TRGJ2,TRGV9,TGTGCCTTGTGGGAGACGAATTATTATAAGAAACTCTTT,CALWETNYYKKLF
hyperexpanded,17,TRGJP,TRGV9,TGTGCCTTGTGGGAGGTGCGACAAGAGTTGGGCAAAAAAATCAAGGTATTT,CALWEVRQELGKKIKVF
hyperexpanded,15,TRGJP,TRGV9,TGTGCCTTGTGGGAGGAAGAGTTGGGCAAAAAAATCAAGGTATTT,CALWEEELGKKIKVF
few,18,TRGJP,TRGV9,TGTGCCTTGTGGGAGGTCCCCATCCAAGAGTTGGGCAAAAAAATCAAGGTATTT,CALWEVPIQELGKKIKVF
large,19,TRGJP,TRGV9,TGTGCCTTGTGGGAGGTGCTTCCCCTTCGGGAGTTGGGCAAAAAAATCAAGGTATTT,CALWEVLPLRELGKKIKVF
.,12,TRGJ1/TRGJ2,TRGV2,TGTGCCACCTGGGACGGGCCCGTAAAGAAACTCTTT,CATWDGPVKKLF
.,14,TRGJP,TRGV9,TGTGCCTTGTGGGAGGAGTTGGGCAAAAAAATCAAGGTATTT,CALWEELGKKIKVF
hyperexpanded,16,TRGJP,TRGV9,TGTGCCTTGTGGGAGCCTCAAGAGTTGGGCAAAAAAATCAAGGTATTT,CALWEPQELGKKIKVF
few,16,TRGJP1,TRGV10,TGTGCTGCGTGGGATAGGGAGTATACCACTGGTTGGTTCAAGATATTT,CAAWDREYTTGWFKIF
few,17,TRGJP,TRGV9,TGTGCCTTGTGGGAGGCCCCTCCAGAGTTGGGCAAAAAAATCAAGGTATTT,CALWEAPPELGKKIKVF
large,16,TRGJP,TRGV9,TGTGCCTTGTGGGAGGCCAAAGAGTTGGGCAAAAAAATCAAGGTATTT,CALWEAKELGKKIKVF
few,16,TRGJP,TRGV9,TGTGCCTTGTGGGAGGTGCTCATATTGGGCAAAAAAATCAAGGTATTT,CALWEVLILGKKIKVF
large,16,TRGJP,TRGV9,TGTGCCTTGTGGGAGGTGGGTGAGTTGGGCAAAAAAATCAAGGTATTT,CALWEVGELGKKIKVF
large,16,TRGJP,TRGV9,TGTGCCTTGTGGGACCCCCAAGAGTTGGGCAAAAAAATCAAGGTATTT,CALWDPQELGKKIKVF
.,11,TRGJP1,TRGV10,TGTGCTGCGTGGGATGGTTGGTTCAAGATATTT,CAAWDGWFKIF
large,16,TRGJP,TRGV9,TGTGCCTTGTGGGAGTCGCAAGAGTTGGGCAAAAAAATCAAGGTATTT,CALWESQELGKKIKVF
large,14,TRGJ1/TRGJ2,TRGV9,TGTGCCTTGTGGGAGGTGAGAGGGTATTATAAGAAACTCTTT,CALWEVRGYYKKLF
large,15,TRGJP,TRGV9,TGTGCCTTGTGGGAGGTGCAGTTGGGCAAAAAAATCAAGGTATTT,CALWEVQLGKKIKVF
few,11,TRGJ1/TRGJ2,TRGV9,TGTGCCTTGTGGGAGTATTATAAGAAACTCTTT,CALWEYYKKLF
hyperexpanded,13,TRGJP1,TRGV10,TGTGCTGCGTGGGATACCACTGGTTGGTTCAAGATATTT,CAAWDTTGWFKIF
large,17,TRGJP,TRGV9,TGTGCCTTGTGGGAGGACCAGGGAGAGTTGGGCAAAAAAATCAAGGTATTT,CALWEDQGELGKKIKVF
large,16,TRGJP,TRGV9,TGTGCCTTGTGGGAGAACCAAGAGTTGGGCAAAAAAATCAAGGTATTT,CALWENQELGKKIKVF
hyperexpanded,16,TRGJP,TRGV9,TGTGCCTTGTGGGAGGTGAGAGAGTTGGGCAAAAAAATCAAGGTATTT,CALWEVRELGKKIKVF
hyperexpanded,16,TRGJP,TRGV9,TGTGCCTTGTGGGAGTTTCAAGAGTTGGGCAAAAAAATCAAGGTATTT,CALWEFQELGKKIKVF
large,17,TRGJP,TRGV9,TGTGCCTTGTGGGATCCGAAGCAAGAGTTGGGCAAAAAAATCAAGGTATTT,CALWDPKQELGKKIKVF
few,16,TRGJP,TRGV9,TGTGCCTTGTGGGAGGTGAGGGAGTTGGGCAAAAAAATCAAGGTATTT,CALWEVRELGKKIKVF
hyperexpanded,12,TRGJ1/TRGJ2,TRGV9,TGTGCCTTGTGGGACCCCCCGTTGCCGCAACTCTTT,CALWDPPLPQLF
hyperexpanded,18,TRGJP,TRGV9,TGTGCCTTGTGGGAGGTGCCGGGGGAAGAGTTGGGCAAAAAAATCAAGGTATTT,CALWEVPGEELGKKIKVF
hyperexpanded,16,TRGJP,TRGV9,TGTGCCTTGTGGGAGGTGCAAGAGTTGGGCAAAAAAATCAAGGTATTT,CALWEVQELGKKIKVF
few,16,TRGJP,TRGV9,TGTGCCTTGTGGGTGAGTGAAGAGTTGGGCAAAAAAATCAAGGTATTT,CALWVSEELGKKIKVF